Sequencing of this T cell receptor beta chain was carried out in a study of human T cells and chemical hapten exposure. Across the whole study: A 2 cm by 2 cm inner upper arm patch received 2% DPC for sensitization. Doses of diphenylcyclopropenone went to the patients' scalps weekly throughout the approximately 22-week study. Overall study results and limits: Counts of expanded TCRs at PT1 were positively correlated with patch test score.

This clonotype was detected only a few times. The antigen is undetermined. Mismatch with germline at one junction end may stem from a read error. The CDR3 spans 14 residues. CDR1 is SQVTM and CDR2 is ANQGSEA in the germline V gene. TCRdb re-called the RACE reads through MiXCR, storing one row per CDR3 protein. This sample has over 70,000 distinct CDR3 sequences, with approximately 10% found just once. Time point noted: patch test 3, about 24 weeks after DPC sensitization. Treatment specified: therapeutic diphenylcyclopropenone sensitization with weekly scalp DPC. Patients had alopecia, were aged 18 to 70, and were not pregnant.

Material: whole blood, obtained in connection with sensitization to the hapten diphenylcyclopropenone (DPC). This receptor was taken from a woman aged 30 to 39 with alopecia areata. Some clones in this sample may be carry-over from other donors' samples. This chain links TRBV29-1 with TRBJ2-1, with TRBD1 as a possible D gene (6 bases). CDR3 loop: CSVDSLAGVNEQFF. DNA for the CDR3: TGCAGTGTTGACAGCCTAGCAGGGGTCAATGAGCAGTTCTTC.